This T cell receptor beta chain was recorded in a study of T-cell memory formation after mild COVID-19. Findings and limits, study-wide: That cross-reactive memory joined was suggested by some responding clones appearing in pre-infection memory.

The CDR3 is 15 amino acids. The V gene lost 5 bases and the J gene lost 2 bases, with 14 bases spanning the gap. CDR1 SGHAT and CDR2 FQNNGV come from the germline V gene. TCRdb passed the 5' RACE reads through MiXCR, listing each CDR3 protein once. The repertoire holds fewer than 350,000 distinct CDR3 sequences, 18% seen once, with under 25% in the top ten. This clonotype turned up a few times. The antigen remains unidentified. The chain joins TRBV11-2 to TRBJ2-3; TRBD2 might be the D (5 bases). The receptor was derived from a man younger than 30 who had mild COVID-19 (a few samples of this study predate the infection). Cell type and time point are not known. Sequences were obtained from PBMCs or a T cell subset sorted from them (not recorded which). This CDR3 reads CASSPGEGFTDTQYF. The CDR3 bases are TGTGCCAGCAGCCCCGGGGAAGGATTCACAGATACGCAGTATTTT.